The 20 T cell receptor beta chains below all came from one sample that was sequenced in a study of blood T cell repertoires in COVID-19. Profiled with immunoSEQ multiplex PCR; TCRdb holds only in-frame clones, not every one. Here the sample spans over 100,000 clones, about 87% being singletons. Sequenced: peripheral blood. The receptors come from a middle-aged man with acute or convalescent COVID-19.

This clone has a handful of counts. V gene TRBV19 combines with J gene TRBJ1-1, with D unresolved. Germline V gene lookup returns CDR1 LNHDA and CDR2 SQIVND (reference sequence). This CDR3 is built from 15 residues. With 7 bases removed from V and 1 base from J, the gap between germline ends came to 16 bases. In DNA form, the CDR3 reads TGTGCCAGTATTCCAACGAGGTCTGCGAACACTGAAGCTTTCTTT. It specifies CASIPTRSANTEAFF.

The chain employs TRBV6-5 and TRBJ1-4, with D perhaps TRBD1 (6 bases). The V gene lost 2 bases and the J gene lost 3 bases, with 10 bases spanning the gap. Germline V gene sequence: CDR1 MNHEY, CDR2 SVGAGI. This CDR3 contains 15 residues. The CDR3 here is CASSYMGAANEKLFF. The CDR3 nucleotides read TGTGCCAGCAGTTACATGGGGGCGGCTAATGAAAAACTGTTTTTT.

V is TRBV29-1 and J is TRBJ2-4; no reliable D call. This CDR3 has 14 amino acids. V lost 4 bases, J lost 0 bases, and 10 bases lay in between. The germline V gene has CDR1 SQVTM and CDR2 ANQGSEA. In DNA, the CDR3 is TGCAGCGTTGTAACAGACCTAGCCAAAAACATTCAGTACTTC. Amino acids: CSVVTDLAKNIQYF. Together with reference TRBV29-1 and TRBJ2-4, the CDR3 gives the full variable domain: SAVISQKPSRDICQRGTSLTIQCQVDSQVTMMFWYRQQPGQSLTLIATANQGSEATYESGFVIDKFPISRPNLTFSTLTVSNMSPEDSSIYLCSVVTDLAKNIQYFGAGTRLSVL.

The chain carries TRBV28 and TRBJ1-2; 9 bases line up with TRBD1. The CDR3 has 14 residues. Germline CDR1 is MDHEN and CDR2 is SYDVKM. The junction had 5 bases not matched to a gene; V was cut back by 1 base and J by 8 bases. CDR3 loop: CASSLFGTGSGYTF. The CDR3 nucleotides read TGTGCCAGCAGTTTATTCGGGACAGGGTCGGGCTACACCTTC.

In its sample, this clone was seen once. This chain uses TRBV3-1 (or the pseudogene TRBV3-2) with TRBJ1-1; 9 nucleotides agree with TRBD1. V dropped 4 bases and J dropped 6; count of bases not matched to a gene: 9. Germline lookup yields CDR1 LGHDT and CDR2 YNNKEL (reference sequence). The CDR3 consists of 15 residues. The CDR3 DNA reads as TGTGCCAGCAGCCCCGGGACAGGGCGGGGGTCTGAAGCTTTCTTT. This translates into CASSPGTGRGSEAFF.

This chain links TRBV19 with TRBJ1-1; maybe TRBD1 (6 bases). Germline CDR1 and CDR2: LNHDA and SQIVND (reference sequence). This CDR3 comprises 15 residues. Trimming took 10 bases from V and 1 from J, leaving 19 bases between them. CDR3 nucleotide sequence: TGTGCCACCACGGAGTCTGGGGGCTGGAACACTGAAGCTTTCTTT. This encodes CATTESGGWNTEAFF. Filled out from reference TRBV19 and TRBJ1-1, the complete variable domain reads DGGITQSPKYLFRKEGQNVTLSCEQNLNHDAMYWYRQDPGQGLRLIYYSQIVNDFQKGDIAEGYSVSREKKESFPLTVTSAQKNPTAFYLCATTESGGWNTEAFFGQGTRLTVV.

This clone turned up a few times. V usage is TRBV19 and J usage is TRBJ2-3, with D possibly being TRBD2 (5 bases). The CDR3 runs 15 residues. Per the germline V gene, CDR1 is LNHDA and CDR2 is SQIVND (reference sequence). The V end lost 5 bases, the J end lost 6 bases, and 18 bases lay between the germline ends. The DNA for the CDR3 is TGTGCCAGTAGTCCAGCGAGGATCCCGGGGGATACGCAGTATTTT. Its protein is CASSPARIPGDTQYF.

As DNA, the CDR3 is TGCGCCAGCAGTAGCACCGGGATAAAAGGGACCCAGTACTTC. As protein: CASSSTGIKGTQYF. The chain uses TRBV5-1 and TRBJ2-5, with a possible D match to TRBD2 (5 bases). V dropped 5 bases and J dropped 7 bases, with 18 bases sitting between them. Germline V gene data show CDR1 as SGHRS and CDR2 as YFSETQ. The CDR3 is 14 amino acids.

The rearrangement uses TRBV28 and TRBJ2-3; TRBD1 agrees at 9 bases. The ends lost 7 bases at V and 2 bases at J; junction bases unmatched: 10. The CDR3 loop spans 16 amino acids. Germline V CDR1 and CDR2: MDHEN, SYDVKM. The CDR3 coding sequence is TGTGCCAGCACGCCTTTGGACAGGGGCTACACAGATACGCAGTATTTT. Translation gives CASTPLDRGYTDTQYF.

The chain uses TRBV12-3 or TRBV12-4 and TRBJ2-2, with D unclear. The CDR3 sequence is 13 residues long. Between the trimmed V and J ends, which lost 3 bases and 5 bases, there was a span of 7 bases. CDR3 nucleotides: TGTGCCAGCAGTTTGTGGCAGACCGGGGAGCTGTTTTTT. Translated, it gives CASSLWQTGELFF.

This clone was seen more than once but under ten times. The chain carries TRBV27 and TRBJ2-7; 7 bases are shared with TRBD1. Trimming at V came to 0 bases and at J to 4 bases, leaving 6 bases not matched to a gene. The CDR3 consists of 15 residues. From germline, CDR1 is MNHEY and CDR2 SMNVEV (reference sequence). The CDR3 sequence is CASSLSNTRGYEQYF. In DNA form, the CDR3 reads TGTGCCAGCAGTTTATCGAATACCAGGGGGTACGAGCAGTACTTC.

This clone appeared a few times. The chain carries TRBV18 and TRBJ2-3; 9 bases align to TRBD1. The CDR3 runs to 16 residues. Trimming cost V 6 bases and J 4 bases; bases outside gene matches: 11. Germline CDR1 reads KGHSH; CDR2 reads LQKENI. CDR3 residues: CASSPIPQGAADTQYF. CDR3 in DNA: TGTGCCAGCTCGCCTATTCCACAGGGGGCCGCAGATACGCAGTATTTT.

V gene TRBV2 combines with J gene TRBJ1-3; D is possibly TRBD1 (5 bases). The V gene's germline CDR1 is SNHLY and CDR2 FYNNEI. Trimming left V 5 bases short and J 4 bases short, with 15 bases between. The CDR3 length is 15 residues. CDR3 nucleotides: TGTGCCAGCAGTTTTCTTGGGGCAGAGGGAAACACCATATATTTT. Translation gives CASSFLGAEGNTIYF.

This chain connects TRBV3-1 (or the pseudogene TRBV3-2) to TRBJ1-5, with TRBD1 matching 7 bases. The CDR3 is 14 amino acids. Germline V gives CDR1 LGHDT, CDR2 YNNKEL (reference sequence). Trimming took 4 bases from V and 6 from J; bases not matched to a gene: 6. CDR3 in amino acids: CASSLRQGGQPQHF. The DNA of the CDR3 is TGTGCCAGCAGCCTACGACAGGGTGGTCAGCCCCAGCATTTT.

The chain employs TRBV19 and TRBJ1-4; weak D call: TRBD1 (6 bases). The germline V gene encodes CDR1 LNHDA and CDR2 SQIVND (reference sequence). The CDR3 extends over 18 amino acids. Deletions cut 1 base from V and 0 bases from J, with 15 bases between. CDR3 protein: CASSIVLPGQTTNEKLFF. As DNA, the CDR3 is TGTGCCAGTAGTATAGTGCTCCCGGGACAAACAACTAATGAAAAACTGTTTTTT. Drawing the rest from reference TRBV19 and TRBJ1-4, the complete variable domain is DGGITQSPKYLFRKEGQNVTLSCEQNLNHDAMYWYRQDPGQGLRLIYYSQIVNDFQKGDIAEGYSVSREKKESFPLTVTSAQKNPTAFYLCASSIVLPGQTTNEKLFFGSGTQLSVL.

The chain's CDR3 is CASSLSRSGNTIYF. In DNA form, the CDR3 reads TGTGCCAGCAGCTTGAGCCGCTCTGGAAACACCATATATTTT. The genes are TRBV11-2 and TRBJ1-3, with no clear D. There are 14 residues in the CDR3. Trimming took off 3 bases at V and 0 bases at J, with 6 bases between the two ends. Germline V gene data show CDR1 as SGHAT and CDR2 as FQNNGV.

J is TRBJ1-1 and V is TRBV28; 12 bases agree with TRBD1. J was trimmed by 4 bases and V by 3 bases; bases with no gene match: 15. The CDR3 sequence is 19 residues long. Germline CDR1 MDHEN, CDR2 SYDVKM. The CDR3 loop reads CASSFTYGVTGQGATEAFF. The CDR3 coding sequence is TGTGCCAGCAGTTTTACCTACGGGGTGACGGGACAGGGGGCCACTGAAGCTTTCTTT.

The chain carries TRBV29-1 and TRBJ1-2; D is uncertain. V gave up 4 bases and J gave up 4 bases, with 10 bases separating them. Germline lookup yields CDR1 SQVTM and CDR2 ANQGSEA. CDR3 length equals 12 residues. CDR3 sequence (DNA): TGCAGCGTTGCAATACTTAGCTATGGCTACACCTTC. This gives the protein CSVAILSYGYTF.

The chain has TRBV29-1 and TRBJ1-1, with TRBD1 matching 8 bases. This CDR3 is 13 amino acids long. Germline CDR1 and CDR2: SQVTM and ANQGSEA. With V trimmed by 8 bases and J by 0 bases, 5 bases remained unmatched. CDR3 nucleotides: TGCAGCCATCGACAGGGGTTGAACACTGAAGCTTTCTTT. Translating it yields CSHRQGLNTEAFF.

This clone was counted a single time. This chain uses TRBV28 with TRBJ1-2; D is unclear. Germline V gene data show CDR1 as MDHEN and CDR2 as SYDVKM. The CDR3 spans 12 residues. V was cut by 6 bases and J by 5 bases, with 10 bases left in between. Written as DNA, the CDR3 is TGTGCCAGCAGCTTTGCGGATTATGGCTACACCTTC. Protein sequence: CASSFADYGYTF.